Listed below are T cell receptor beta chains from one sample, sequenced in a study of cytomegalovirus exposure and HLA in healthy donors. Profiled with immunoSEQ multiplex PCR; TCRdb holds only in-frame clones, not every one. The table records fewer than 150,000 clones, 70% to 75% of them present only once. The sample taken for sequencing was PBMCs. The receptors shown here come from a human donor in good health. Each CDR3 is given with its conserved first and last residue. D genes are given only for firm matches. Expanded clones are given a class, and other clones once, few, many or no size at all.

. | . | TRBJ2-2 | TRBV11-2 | TGTGCCAGCAGCTCCCTCACCGGGGAGCTGTTTTTT | CASSSLTGELFF
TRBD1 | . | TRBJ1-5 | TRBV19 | TGTGCCAGTATGGAGGCAGGGGGCCTTCAGCCCCAGCATTTT | CASMEAGGLQPQHF
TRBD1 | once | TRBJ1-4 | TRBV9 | TGTGCCAGCAGCGTAGGGGACAGGGGGCGAGGTCGGGAAAAACTGTTTTTT | CASSVGDRGRGREKLFF
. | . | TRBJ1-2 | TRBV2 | TGTGCCAGCAGCCCGGGGAGGGGGGAAGGCTACACCTTC | CASSPGRGEGYTF
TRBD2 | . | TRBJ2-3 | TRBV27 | TGTGCCAGCAGTTTGGCGGGGGGGAACACAGATACGCAGTATTTT | CASSLAGGNTDTQYF
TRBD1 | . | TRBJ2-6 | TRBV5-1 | TGCGCCAGCAGCTTGACAGGGGGTAGTGTTGGGGCCAACGTCCTGACTTTC | CASSLTGGSVGANVLTF
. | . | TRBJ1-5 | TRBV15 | TGTGCCACCAGCAGGGAGTTCCTGGCCCAGCATTTT | CATSREFLAQHF
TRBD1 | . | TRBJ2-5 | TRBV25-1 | TGTGCCAGCAGTAATTCAGGCAGGGGGCGAGAGACCCAGTACTTC | CASSNSGRGRETQYF
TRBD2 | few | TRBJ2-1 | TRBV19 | TGTGCCAGTGGGACTAGCGTAAACAATGAGCAGTTCTTC | CASGTSVNNEQFF
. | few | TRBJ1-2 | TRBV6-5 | TGTGCCAGCAGTCCACCAAGGGGCCCTCGCGATGGCTACACCTTC | CASSPPRGPRDGYTF
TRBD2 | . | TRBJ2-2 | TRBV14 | TGTGCCAGCAGCCAAGATTTGTGGACTAGTGAGGTCGGGGAGCTGTTTTTT | CASSQDLWTSEVGELFF
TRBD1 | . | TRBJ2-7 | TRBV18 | TGTGCCAGCTCACCAGGACAGGGCCCTCGGGAGCAGTACTTC | CASSPGQGPREQYF
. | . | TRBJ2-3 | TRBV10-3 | TGTGCCATCAGGGATCCTAGCTTTCGCACAGATACGCAGTATTTT | CAIRDPSFRTDTQYF
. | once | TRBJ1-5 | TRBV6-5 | TGTGCCAGCAGTTTGAGTCAGGGGCGCAATCAGCCCCAGCATTTT | CASSLSQGRNQPQHF
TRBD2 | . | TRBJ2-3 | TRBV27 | TGTGCCAGCAGTTTATGGAACCCCGGACTAGCTTTTTCAGATACGCAGTATTTT | CASSLWNPGLAFSDTQYF
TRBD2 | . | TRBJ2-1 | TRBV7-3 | TGTGCCAGCAGCTTTCGGGGGGACTCCTACAATGAGCAGTTCTTC | CASSFRGDSYNEQFF
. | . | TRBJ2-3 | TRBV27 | TGTGCCAGCATCCTTACAGGGACCCCTAGCACAGATACGCAGTATTTT | CASILTGTPSTDTQYF
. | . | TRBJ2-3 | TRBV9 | TGTGCCAGCAGCCAGAGGGCGCGGGGAGGTGGAGATACGCAGTATTTT | CASSQRARGGGDTQYF
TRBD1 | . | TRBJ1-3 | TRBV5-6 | TGTGCCAGCAGCTTTCTGGACAGGGCTGGAAACACCATATATTTT | CASSFLDRAGNTIYF
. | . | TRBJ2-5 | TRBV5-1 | TGCGCCAGCAGCTTTCAGGTCTTACAAGAGACCCAGTACTTC | CASSFQVLQETQYF
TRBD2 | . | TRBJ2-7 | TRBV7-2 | TGTGCCAGCAGTTTTGGGACTAGCGGGGGCTACGAGCAGTACTTC | CASSFGTSGGYEQYF
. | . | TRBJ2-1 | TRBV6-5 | TGTGCCAGCAGCCTCGGGCCGCTAGGGGGTGAGCAGTTCTTC | CASSLGPLGGEQFF
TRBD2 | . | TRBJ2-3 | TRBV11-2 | TGTGCCAGCAGCCCTCCGGGACTAGCATGGGATACGCAGTATTTT | CASSPPGLAWDTQYF
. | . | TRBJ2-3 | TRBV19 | TGTGCCAGTACGGCAGGGAGCACAGATACGCAGTATTTT | CASTAGSTDTQYF
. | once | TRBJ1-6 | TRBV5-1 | TGCGCCAGCAGCCTGGGGGACTTTTCTTCACCCCTCCACTTT | CASSLGDFSSPLHF
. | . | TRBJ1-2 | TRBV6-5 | TGTGCCAGCAGTTACTCGGGGCCAGGAAACTATGGCTACACCTTC | CASSYSGPGNYGYTF
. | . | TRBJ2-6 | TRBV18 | TGTGCCAGCTCACCACGGGCCCCGGGGGCTGGGGCCAACGTCCTGACTTTC | CASSPRAPGAGANVLTF
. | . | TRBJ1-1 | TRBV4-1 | TGCGCCAGCAGCCAAGATTACAGCTTGAACACTGAAGCTTTCTTT | CASSQDYSLNTEAFF
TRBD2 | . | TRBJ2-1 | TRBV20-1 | TGCAGTGCTAGAGCGGGGGGGCAGTTCTTC | CSARAGGQFF
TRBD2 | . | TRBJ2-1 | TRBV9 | TGTGCCAGCAGCTTACGACTAGCGGAGCCCTCCTACAATGAGCAGTTCTTC | CASSLRLAEPSYNEQFF
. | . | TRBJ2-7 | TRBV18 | TGTGCCAGCTCACCTGTAAACGAGCAGTACTTC | CASSPVNEQYF
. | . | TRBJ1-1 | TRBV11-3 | TGTGCCAGCACTGTTGGCAGGGGCTCAACTGAAGCTTTCTTT | CASTVGRGSTEAFF
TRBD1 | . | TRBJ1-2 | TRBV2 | TGTGCCAGCAGAGAAACAGGGGCCTATGGCTACACCTTC | CASRETGAYGYTF
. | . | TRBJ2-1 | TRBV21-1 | TGTGCCAGCAACACCCAGGGGTTTTCGGCCTACAATGAGCAGTTCTTC | CASNTQGFSAYNEQFF
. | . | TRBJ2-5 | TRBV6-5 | TGTGCCAGCAGGGGGGTAGGGGGTCAAGAGACCCAGTACTTC | CASRGVGGQETQYF
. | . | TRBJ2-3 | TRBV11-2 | TGTGCCAGCAGCTTACTAGCGTCGAACACAGATACGCAGTATTTT | CASSLLASNTDTQYF
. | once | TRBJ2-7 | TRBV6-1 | TGTGCCAGCAACGTCGGAGGCGTTGGGTCCTACGAGCAGTACTTC | CASNVGGVGSYEQYF
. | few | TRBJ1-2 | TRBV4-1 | TGCGCCAGCAGCCAAAACCCTAGGAGGGCGGGCTATGGCTACACCTTC | CASSQNPRRAGYGYTF
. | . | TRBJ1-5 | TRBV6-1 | TGTGCCAGCGCGACAAATAGCAATCAGCCCCAGCATTTT | CASATNSNQPQHF
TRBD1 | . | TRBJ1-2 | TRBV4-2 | TGTGCCAGCAGCCCGGAAGGACAGGGCGATGGCTACACCTTC | CASSPEGQGDGYTF
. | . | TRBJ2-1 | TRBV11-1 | TGTGCCAGCAGCGTTTACTCGGGTCGGTATGCGTTCTTC | CASSVYSGRYAFF
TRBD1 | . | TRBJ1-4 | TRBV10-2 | TGCGCCAGCAACCAGGGACAGGGACGGGAAAAACTGTTTTTT | CASNQGQGREKLFF
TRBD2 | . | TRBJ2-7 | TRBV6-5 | TGTGCCAGCAGTTACTCGGCCCTCGGACTAGGCGAGCAGTACTTC | CASSYSALGLGEQYF
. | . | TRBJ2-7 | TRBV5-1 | TGCGCCAGCAGCGCGAATATCGACGAGCAGTACTTC | CASSANIDEQYF
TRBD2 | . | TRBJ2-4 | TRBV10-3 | TGTGCCATCAGCCATGAGCGGGGGGGAGCCAAAAACATTCAGTACTTC | CAISHERGGAKNIQYF
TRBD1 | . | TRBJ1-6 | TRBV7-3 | TGTGCCAGCAGCTGGGACAGCTATAATTCACCCCTCCACTTT | CASSWDSYNSPLHF
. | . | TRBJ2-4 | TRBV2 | TGTGCCAGCAAAAGAGGAGTAGCCAAAAACATTCAGTACTTC | CASKRGVAKNIQYF
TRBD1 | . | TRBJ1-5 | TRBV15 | TGTGCCACCAGCAGAGGGGACAGGGGGAATCAGCCCCAGCATTTT | CATSRGDRGNQPQHF
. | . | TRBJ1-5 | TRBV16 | TGTGCCAGCAGCCAATCGTCGGGGGGAGGCAATCAGCCCCAGCATTTT | CASSQSSGGGNQPQHF
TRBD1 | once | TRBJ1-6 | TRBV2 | TGTGCCAGCAGCCGGACAGGACCAAATTCACCCCTCCACTTT | CASSRTGPNSPLHF
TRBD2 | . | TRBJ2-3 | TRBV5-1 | TGCGCCAGCAGCTTGGTTGGACTAGCGGGGTCATATCATAGCACAGATACGCAGTATTTT | CASSLVGLAGSYHSTDTQYF
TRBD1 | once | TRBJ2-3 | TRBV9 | TGTGCCAGCAGCGTGAGCCCGGGACAGAGCACAGATACGCAGTATTTT | CASSVSPGQSTDTQYF
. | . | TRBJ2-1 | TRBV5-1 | TGCGCCAGCAGCTTGGCCGGGGGCAATGAGCAGTTCTTC | CASSLAGGNEQFF
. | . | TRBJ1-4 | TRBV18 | TGTGCCAGCTCACCCCTGGACAGCTTTAATGAAAAACTGTTTTTT | CASSPLDSFNEKLFF
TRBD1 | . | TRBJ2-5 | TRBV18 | TGTGCCAGCTCACCGGGACAGGGAACAGAGACCCAGTACTTC | CASSPGQGTETQYF
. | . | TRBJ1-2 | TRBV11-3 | TGTGCCAGCAGCTCCAGGGCGGCCCGCTATGGCTACACCTTC | CASSSRAARYGYTF
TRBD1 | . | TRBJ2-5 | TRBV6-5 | TGTGCCAGCAGTGCACAGGGGGCGGGTTGGGAGACCCAGTACTTC | CASSAQGAGWETQYF
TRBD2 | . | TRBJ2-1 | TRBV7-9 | TGTGCCAGCAGCATTAGCGGGGGGGACTACAATGAGCAGTTCTTC | CASSISGGDYNEQFF
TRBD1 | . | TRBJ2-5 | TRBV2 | TGTGCCAGCAGTGATGTTCAGGGACAGGGAGAGACCCAGTACTTC | CASSDVQGQGETQYF